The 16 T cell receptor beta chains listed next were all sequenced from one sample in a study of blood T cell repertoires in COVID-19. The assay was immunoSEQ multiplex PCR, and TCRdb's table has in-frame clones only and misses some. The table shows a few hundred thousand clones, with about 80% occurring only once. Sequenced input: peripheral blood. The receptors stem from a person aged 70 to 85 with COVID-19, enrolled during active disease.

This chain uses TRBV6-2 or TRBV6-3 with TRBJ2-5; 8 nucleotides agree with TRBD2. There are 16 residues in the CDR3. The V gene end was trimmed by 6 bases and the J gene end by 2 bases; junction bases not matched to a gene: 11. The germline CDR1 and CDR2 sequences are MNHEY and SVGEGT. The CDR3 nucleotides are TGTGCCAGCAGCGTCTATAGCGGGGTATTTCAAGAGACCCAGTACTTC. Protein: CASSVYSGVFQETQYF.

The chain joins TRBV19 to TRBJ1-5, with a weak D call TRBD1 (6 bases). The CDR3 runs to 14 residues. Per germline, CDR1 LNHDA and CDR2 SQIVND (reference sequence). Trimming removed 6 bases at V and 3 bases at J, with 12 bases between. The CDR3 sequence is CASRMTGPNQPQHF. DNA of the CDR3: TGTGCCAGTAGAATGACAGGACCCAATCAGCCCCAGCATTTT.

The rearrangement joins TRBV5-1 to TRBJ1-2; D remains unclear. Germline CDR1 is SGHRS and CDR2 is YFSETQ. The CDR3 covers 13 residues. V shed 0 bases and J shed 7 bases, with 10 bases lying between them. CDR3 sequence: CASSLVGGGGYTF. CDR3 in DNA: TGCGCCAGCAGCTTGGTTGGAGGAGGTGGCTACACCTTC.

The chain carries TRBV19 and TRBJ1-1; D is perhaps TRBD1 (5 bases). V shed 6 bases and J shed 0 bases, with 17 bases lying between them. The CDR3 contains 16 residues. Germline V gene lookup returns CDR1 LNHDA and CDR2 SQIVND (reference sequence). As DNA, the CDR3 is TGTGCCAGTAGCTCCACCCGAGACAGCATGAACACTGAAGCTTTCTTT. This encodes CASSSTRDSMNTEAFF.

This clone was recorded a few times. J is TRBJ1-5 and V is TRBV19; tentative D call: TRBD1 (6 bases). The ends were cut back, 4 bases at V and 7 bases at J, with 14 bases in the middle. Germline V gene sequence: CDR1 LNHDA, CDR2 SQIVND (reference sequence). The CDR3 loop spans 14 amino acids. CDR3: CASSKTGREQPQHF. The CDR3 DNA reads TGTGCCAGTAGTAAAACAGGGAGGGAACAGCCCCAGCATTTT.

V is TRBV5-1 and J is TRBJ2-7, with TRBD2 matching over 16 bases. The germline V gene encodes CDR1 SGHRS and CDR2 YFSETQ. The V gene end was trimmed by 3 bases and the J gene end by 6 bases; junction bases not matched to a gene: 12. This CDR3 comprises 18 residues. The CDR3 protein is CASSSGTSGRGFFGEQYF. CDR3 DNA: TGCGCCAGCAGCTCCGGGACTAGCGGGAGGGGGTTTTTCGGCGAGCAGTACTTC.

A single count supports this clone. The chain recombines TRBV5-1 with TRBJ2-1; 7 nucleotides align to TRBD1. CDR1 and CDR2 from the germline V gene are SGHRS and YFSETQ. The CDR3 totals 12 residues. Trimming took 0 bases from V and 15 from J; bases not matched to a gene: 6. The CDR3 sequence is CASSLAGTDLFF. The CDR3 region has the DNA TGCGCCAGCAGCTTGGCCGGGACAGATCTGTTCTTC.

The CDR3 nucleotides are TGTGCCAGCAGTGACCAGGGACTTCCGACCGGGGAGCTGTTTTTT. It specifies CASSDQGLPTGELFF. The genes are TRBV6-4 and TRBJ2-2; possible D gene TRBD2, 6 bases. Per germline, CDR1 MRHNA and CDR2 SNTAGT. Trimming took 2 bases from V and 5 from J, leaving 12 bases between them. The CDR3 runs 15 residues.

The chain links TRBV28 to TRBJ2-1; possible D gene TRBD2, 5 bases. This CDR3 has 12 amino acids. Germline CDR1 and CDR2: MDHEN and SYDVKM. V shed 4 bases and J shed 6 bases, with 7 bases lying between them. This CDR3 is CASSYRGNEQFF. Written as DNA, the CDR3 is TGTGCCAGCAGTTATCGGGGCAATGAGCAGTTCTTC.

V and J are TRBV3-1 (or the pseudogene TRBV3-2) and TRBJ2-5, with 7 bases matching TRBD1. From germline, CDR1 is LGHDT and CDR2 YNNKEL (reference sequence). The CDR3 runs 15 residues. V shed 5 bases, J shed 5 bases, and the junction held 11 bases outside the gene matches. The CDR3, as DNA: TGTGCCAGCAGCGCAAACAGGGGTTCGGGTGAGACCCAGTACTTC. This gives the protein CASSANRGSGETQYF.

CDR3 in DNA: TGTGCCAGCAGCTTATTCTCAGGGGAGGGGAACACCATATATTTT. Translated: CASSLFSGEGNTIYF. The gene calls are TRBV7-9 and TRBJ1-3; D may be TRBD1 (6 bases). CDR3 length: 15 amino acids. Trimming pared 2 bases from V and 7 bases from J, leaving 15 bases between. Germline CDR1 is SEHNR and CDR2 is FQNEAQ (reference sequence). The complete variable domain, with remaining parts taken from reference TRBV7-9 and TRBJ1-3, reads DTGVSQNPRHKITKRGQNVTFRCDPISEHNRLYWYRQTLGQGPEFLTYFQNEAQLEKSRLLSDRFSAERPKGSFSTLEIQRTEQGDSAMYLCASSLFSGEGNTIYFGEGSWLTVV.

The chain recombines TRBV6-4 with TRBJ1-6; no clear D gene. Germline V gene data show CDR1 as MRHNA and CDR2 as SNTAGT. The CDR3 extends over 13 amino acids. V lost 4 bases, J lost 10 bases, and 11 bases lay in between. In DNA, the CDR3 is TGTGCCAGCAGTGTTCAACCGGGATCACCCCTCCACTTT. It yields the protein CASSVQPGSPLHF.

The CDR3 loop reads CASSLGRGGRADEQYF. CDR3 DNA sequence: TGCGCCAGCAGCTTGGGGAGAGGGGGGAGGGCAGACGAGCAGTACTTC. This chain connects TRBV5-1 to TRBJ2-7, with a weak D call TRBD2 (7 bases). The germline V and J ends were trimmed by 0 bases and 5 bases, with 18 bases remaining between them. The CDR3 sequence is 16 residues long. CDR1 SGHRS and CDR2 YFSETQ come from the germline V gene.

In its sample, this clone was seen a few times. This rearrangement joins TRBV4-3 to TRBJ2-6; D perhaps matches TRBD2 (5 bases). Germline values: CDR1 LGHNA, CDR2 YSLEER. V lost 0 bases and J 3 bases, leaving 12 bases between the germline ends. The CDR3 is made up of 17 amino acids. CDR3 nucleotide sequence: TGCGCCAGCAGCCAAGATTTCGGGGTGGGTGGGGCCAACGTCCTGACTTTC. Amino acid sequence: CASSQDFGVGGANVLTF.

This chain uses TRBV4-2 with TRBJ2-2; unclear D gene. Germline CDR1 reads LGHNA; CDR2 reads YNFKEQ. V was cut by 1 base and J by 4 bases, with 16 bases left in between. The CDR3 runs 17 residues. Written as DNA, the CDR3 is TGTGCCAGCAGCCAAGTTTTTCCACCTGGGCCCACCGGGGAGCTGTTTTTT. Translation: CASSQVFPPGPTGELFF.

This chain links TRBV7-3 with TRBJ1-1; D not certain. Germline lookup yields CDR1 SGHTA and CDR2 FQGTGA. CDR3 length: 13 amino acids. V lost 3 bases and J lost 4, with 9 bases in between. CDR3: CASSFAGSTEAFF. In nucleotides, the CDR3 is TGTGCCAGCAGCTTCGCGGGTAGCACTGAAGCTTTCTTT.